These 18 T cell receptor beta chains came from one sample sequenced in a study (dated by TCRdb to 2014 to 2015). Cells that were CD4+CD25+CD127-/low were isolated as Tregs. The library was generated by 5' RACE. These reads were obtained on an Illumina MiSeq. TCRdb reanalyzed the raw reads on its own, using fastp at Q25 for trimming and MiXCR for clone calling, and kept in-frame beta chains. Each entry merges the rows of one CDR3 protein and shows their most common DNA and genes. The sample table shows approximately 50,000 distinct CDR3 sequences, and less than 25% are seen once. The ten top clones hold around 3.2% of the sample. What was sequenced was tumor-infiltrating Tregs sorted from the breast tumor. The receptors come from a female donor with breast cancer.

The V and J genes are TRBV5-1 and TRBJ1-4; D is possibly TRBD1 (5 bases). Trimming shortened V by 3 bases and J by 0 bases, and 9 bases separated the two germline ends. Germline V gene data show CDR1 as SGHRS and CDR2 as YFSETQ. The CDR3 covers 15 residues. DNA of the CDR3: TGCGCCAGCAGCTCGACAGTTGCAACTAATGAAAAACTGTTTTTT. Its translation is CASSSTVATNEKLFF. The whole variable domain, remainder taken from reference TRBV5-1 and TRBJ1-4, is KAGVTQTPRYLIKTRGQQVTLSCSPISGHRSVSWYQQTPGQGLQFLFEYFSETQRNKGNFPGRFSGRQFSNSRSEMNVSTLELGDSALYLCASSSTVATNEKLFFGSGTQLSVL.

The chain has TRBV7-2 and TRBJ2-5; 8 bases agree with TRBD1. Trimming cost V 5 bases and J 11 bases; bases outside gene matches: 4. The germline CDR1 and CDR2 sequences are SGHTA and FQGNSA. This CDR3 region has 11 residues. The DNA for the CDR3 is TGTGCCAGCAGCCAGGGGGCGCGTCAGTACTTC. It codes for CASSQGARQYF.

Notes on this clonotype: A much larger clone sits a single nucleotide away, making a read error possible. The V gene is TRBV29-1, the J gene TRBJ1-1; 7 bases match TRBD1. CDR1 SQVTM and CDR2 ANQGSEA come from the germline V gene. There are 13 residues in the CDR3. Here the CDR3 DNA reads TGCAGCGTTGGACAGGGTATGAACACTGGAGCTTTCTTT. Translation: CSVGQGMNTGAFF.

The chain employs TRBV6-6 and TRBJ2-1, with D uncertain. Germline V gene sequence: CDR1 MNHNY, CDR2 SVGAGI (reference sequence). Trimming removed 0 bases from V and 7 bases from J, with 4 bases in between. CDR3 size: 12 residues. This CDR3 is CASSYSKNEQFF. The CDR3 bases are TGTGCCAGCAGTTACTCGAAAAATGAGCAGTTCTTC.

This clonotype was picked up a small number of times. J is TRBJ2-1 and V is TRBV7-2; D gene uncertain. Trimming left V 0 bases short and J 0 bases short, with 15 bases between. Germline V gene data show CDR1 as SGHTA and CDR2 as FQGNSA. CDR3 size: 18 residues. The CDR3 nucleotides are TGTGCCAGCAGCTTAGCGCATGGCGGAAGAGGCTCCTACAATGAGCAGTTCTTC. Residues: CASSLAHGGRGSYNEQFF.

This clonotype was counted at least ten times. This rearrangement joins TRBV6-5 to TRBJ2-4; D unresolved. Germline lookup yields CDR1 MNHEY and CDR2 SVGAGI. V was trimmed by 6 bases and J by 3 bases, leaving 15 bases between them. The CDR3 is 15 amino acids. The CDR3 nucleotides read TGTGCCAGCAGCCCAGGCCCTCTGGGCAAAAACATTCAGTACTTC. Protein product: CASSPGPLGKNIQYF.

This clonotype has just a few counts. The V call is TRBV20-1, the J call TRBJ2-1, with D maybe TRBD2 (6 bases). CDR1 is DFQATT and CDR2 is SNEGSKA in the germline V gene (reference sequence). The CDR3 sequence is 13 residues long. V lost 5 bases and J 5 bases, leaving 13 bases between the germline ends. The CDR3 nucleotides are TGCAGTGCTTTTGGACTATCGCACAATGAGCAGTTCTTC. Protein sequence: CSAFGLSHNEQFF.

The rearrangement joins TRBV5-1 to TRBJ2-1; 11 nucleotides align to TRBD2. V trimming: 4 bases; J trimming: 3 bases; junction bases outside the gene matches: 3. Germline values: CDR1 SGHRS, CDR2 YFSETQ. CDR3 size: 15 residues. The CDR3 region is CASSEGLAVYNEQFF. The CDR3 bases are TGCGCCAGCAGCGAGGGACTAGCGGTCTACAATGAGCAGTTCTTC. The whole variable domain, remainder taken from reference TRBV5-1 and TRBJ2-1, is KAGVTQTPRYLIKTRGQQVTLSCSPISGHRSVSWYQQTPGQGLQFLFEYFSETQRNKGNFPGRFSGRQFSNSRSEMNVSTLELGDSALYLCASSEGLAVYNEQFFGPGTRLTVL.

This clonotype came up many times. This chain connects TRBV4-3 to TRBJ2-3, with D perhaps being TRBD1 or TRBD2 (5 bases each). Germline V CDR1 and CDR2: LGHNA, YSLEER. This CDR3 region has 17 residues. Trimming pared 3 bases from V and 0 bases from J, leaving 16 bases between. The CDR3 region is CASSQGVGSQSTDTQYF. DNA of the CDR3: TGCGCCAGCAGCCAGGGGGTAGGCAGTCAAAGCACAGATACGCAGTATTTT.

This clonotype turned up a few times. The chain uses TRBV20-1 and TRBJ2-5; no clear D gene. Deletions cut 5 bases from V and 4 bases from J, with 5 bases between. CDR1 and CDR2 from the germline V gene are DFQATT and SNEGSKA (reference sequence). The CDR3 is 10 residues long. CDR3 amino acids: CSAGSETQYF. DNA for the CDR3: TGCAGTGCTGGGTCAGAGACCCAGTACTTC.

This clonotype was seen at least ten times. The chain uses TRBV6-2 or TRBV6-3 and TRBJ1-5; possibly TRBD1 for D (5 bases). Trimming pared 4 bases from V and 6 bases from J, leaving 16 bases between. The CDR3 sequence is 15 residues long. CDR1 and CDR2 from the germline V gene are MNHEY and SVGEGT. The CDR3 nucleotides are TGTGCCAGCAGTTTAAACCCCCAGGGCTTTCAGCCCCAGCATTTT. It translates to CASSLNPQGFQPQHF.

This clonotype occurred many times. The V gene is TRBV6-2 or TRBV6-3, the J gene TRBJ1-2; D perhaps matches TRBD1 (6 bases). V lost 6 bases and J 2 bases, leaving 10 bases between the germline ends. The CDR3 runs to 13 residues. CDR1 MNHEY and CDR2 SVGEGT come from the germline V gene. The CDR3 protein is CASSPDRNYGYTF. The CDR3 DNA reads TGTGCCAGCAGCCCCGACAGGAACTATGGCTACACCTTC.

The chain's CDR3 is CASSRDYANEQFF. Written as DNA, the CDR3 is TGTGCCAGCAGCCGCGACTACGCCAATGAGCAGTTCTTC. The V gene is TRBV7-8, the J gene TRBJ2-1; tentative D call: TRBD2 (5 bases). In germline, CDR1 is SGHVS, CDR2 FQNEAQ. The CDR3 contains 13 residues. V lost 5 bases and J 6 bases, leaving 11 bases between the germline ends.

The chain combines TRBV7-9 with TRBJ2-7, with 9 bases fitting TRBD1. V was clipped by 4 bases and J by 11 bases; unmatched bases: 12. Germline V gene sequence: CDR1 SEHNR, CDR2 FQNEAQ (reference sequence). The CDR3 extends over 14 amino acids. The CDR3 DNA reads TGTGCCAGCAGCTCCGTCGGACAGGGGAGAAGTGAGTACTTC. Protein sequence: CASSSVGQGRSEYF.

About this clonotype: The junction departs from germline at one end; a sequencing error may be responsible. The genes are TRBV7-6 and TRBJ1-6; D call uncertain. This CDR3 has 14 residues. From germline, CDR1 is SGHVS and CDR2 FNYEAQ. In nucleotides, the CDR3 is TGTGCCAGCGGCTTAACGGCCTCTAATTCACCCCTCCACTTT. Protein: CASGLTASNSPLHF. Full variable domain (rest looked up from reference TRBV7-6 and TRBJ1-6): GAGVSQSPRYKVTKRGQDVALRCDPISGHVSLYWYRQALGQGPEFLTYFNYEAQQDKSGLPNDRFSAERPEGSISTLTIQRTEQRDSAMYRCASGLTASNSPLHFGNGTRLTVT.

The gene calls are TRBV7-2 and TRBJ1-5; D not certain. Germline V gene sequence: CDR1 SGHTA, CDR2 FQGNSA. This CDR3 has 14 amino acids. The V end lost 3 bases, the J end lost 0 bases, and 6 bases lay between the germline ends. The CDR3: CASSLDPSNQPQHF. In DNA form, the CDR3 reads TGTGCCAGCAGCTTGGATCCTAGCAATCAGCCCCAGCATTTT.

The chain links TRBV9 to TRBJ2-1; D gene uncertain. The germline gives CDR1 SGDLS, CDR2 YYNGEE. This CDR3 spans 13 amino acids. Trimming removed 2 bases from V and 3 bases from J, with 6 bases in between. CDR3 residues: CASSVQYYNEQFF. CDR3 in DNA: TGTGCCAGCAGCGTTCAATACTACAATGAGCAGTTCTTC. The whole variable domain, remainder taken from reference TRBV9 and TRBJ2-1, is DSGVTQTPKHLITATGQRVTLRCSPRSGDLSVYWYQQSLDQGLQFLIQYYNGEERAKGNILERFSAQQFPDLHSELNLSSLELGDSALYFCASSVQYYNEQFFGPGTRLTVL.

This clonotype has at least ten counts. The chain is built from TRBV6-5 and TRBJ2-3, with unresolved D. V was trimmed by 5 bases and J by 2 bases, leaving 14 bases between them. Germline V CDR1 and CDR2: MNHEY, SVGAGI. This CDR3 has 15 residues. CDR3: CASSPLDPPTDTQYF. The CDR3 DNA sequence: TGTGCCAGCAGTCCCCTAGACCCCCCCACAGATACGCAGTATTTT.